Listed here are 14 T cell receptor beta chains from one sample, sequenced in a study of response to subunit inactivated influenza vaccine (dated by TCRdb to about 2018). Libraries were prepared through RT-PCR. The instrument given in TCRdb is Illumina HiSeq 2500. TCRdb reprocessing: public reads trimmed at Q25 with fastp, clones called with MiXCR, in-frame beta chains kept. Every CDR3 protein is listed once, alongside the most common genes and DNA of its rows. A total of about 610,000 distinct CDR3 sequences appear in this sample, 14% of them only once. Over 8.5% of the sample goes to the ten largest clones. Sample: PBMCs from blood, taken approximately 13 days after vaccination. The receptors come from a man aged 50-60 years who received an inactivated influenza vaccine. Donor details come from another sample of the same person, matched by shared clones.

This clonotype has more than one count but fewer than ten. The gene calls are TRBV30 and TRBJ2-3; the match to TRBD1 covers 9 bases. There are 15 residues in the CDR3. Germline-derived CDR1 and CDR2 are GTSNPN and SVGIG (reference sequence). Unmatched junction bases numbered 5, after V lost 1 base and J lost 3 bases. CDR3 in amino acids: CAWSGTGAITDTQYF. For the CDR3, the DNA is TGTGCCTGGAGTGGGACAGGGGCGATTACAGATACGCAGTATTTT.

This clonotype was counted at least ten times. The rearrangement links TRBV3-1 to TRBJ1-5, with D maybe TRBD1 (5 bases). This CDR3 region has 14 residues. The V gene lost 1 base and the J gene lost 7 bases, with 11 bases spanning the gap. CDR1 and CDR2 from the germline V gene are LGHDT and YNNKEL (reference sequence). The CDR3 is CASSQAGPGQPQHF. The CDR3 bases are TGTGCCAGCAGCCAAGCGGGGCCAGGGCAGCCCCAGCATTTT.

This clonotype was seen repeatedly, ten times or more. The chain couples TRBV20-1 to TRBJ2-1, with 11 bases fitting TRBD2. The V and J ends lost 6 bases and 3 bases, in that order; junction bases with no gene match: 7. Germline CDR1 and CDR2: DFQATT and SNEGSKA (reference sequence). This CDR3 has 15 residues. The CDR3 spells CSAPGTSGLYNEQFF. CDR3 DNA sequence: TGCAGTGCCCCCGGGACTAGCGGTCTCTACAATGAGCAGTTCTTC.

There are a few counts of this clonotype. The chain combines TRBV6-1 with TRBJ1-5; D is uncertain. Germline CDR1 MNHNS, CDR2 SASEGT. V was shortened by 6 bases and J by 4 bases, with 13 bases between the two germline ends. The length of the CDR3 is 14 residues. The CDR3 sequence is CASSRAAPNQPQHF. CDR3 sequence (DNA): TGTGCCAGCAGCCGGGCCGCGCCGAATCAGCCCCAGCATTTT.

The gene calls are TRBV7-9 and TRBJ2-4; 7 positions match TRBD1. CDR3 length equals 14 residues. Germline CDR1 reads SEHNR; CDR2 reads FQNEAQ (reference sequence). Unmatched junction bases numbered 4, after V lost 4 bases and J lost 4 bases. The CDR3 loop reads CASSSHRGKNIQYF. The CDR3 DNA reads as TGTGCCAGCAGCTCACACAGGGGAAAAAACATTCAGTACTTC.

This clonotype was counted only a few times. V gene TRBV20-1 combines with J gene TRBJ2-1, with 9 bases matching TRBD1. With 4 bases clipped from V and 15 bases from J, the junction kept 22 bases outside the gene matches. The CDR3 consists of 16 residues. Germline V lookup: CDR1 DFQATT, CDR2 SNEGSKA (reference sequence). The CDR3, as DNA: TGCAGTGCTATAAAGATCAACGCAGGACAGGGGAATTTTGGGTTCTTC. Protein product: CSAIKINAGQGNFGFF.

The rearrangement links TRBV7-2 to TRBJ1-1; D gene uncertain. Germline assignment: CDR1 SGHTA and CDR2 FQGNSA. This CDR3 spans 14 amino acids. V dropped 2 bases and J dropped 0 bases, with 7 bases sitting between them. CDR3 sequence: CASSLNALNTEAFF. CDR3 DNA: TGTGCCAGCAGCTTAAACGCCTTGAACACTGAAGCTTTCTTT.

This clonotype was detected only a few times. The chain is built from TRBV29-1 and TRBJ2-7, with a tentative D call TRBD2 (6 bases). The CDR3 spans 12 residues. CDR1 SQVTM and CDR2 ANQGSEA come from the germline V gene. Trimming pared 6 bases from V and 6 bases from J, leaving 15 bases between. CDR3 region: CSVGERGGEQYF. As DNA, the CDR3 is TGCAGCGTCGGAGAAAGGGGAGGCGAGCAGTACTTC.

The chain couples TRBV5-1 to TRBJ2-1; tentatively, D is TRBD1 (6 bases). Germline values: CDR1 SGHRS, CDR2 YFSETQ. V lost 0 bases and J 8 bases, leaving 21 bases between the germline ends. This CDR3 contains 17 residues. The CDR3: CASSLEVGLDSTYEQFF. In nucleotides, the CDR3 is TGCGCCAGCAGCTTGGAGGTGGGCCTGGACAGTACTTATGAGCAGTTCTTC. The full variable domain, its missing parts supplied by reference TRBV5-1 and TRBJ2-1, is KAGVTQTPRYLIKTRGQQVTLSCSPISGHRSVSWYQQTPGQGLQFLFEYFSETQRNKGNFPGRFSGRQFSNSRSEMNVSTLELGDSALYLCASSLEVGLDSTYEQFFGPGTRLTVL.

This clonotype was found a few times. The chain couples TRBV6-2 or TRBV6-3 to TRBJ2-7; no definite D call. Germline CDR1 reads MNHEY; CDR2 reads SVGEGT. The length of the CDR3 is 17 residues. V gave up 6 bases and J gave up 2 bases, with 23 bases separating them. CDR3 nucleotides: TGTGCCAGCAGATCCTCACCCAGAACTACCGTCCCCTACGAGCAGTACTTC. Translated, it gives CASRSSPRTTVPYEQYF.

The CDR3 DNA reads TGTGCCAGCAGCTTAGTCTTTAGCGGGAGTGCTGAGACCCAGTACTTC. Protein product: CASSLVFSGSAETQYF. The chain is built from TRBV7-2 and TRBJ2-5; 9 nucleotides match TRBD2. Germline CDR1 and CDR2: SGHTA and FQGNSA. V dropped 1 base and J dropped 5; count of bases not matched to a gene: 8. The CDR3 runs to 16 residues. The full variable domain, rest sourced from reference TRBV7-2 and TRBJ2-5, is GAGVSQSPSNKVTEKGKDVELRCDPISGHTALYWYRQSLGQGLEFLIYFQGNSAPDKSGLPSDRFSAERTGGSVSTLTIQRTQQEDSAVYLCASSLVFSGSAETQYFGPGTRLLVL.

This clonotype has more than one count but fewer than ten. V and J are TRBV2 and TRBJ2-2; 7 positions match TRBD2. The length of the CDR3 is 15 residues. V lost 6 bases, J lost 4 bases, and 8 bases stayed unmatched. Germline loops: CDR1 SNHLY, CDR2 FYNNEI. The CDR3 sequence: CASSGREQTTGELFF. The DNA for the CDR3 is TGTGCCAGCAGCGGGCGGGAGCAGACCACCGGGGAGCTGTTTTTT.

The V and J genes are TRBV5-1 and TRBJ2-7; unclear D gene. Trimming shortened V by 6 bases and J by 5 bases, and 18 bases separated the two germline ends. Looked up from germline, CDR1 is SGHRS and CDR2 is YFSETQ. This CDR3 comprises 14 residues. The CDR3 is CASTAERLSDEQYF. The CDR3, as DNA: TGCGCCAGCACAGCCGAACGGCTTTCGGACGAGCAGTACTTC.

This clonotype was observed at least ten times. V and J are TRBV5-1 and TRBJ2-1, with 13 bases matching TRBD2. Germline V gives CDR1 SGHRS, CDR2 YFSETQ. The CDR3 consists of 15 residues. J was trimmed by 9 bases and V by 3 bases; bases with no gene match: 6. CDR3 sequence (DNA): TGCGCCAGCAGCTCAGGGACTAGCGGGGTACCTGAGCAGTTCTTC. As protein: CASSSGTSGVPEQFF.